This is a list of T cell receptor beta chains from one sample in a study of shared clonotypes between healthy human individuals. Generated by immunoSEQ multiplex PCR, the TCRdb table keeps only in-frame clones and is missing some. The sample lists about 2.1 million clones, roughly 95% occurring once. The sequenced sample consisted of naive CD8+ T cells from PBMCs. These receptors came from a man between 18 and 35 years old in good health. Some clones in this sample may be carry-over from other donors' samples. Each CDR3 is given with its conserved first and last residue. A D gene is named only where the DNA matches it firmly. Not every row has a clone size; where given, it reads once, few, many or a size class.

TRBV19,-,-,TRBJ2-1,TGTGCCAGTGGGGGCGGGTGGTTTCACAATGAGCAGTTCTTC,CASGGGWFHNEQFF
TRBV11-2,TRBD1,-,TRBJ2-7,TGTGCCAGCAGCTTAACCCGGGACAGGGGCTACGAGCAGTACTTC,CASSLTRDRGYEQYF
TRBV19,-,-,TRBJ1-1,TGTGCCAGTAGTACGGGTCGGGCTTTCTTT,CASSTGRAFF
TRBV6-1,-,-,TRBJ1-1,TGTGCCAGCACTGTATACGGGGCGGGATACACTGAAGCTTTCTTT,CASTVYGAGYTEAFF
TRBV6-5,TRBD1,-,TRBJ1-1,TGTGCCAGCAGCCCCCGACAGGGGTCGAACACTGAAGCTTTCTTT,CASSPRQGSNTEAFF
TRBV7-9,TRBD1,-,TRBJ2-7,TGTGCCAGCAGCGCCTGGGACAGGGTTTCCGAGCAGTACTTC,CASSAWDRVSEQYF
TRBV7-9,-,once,TRBJ2-1,TGTGCCAGCAGCTCCTCCAATGAGCAGTTCTTC,CASSSSNEQFF
TRBV19,-,-,TRBJ2-3,TGTGCCAGTAGTAGCAGAACCACGTCAGATACGCAGTATTTT,CASSSRTTSDTQYF
TRBV10-2,TRBD1,-,TRBJ2-2,TGCGCCCGCTACTCCTCCGGGACAGGGGACACCGGGGAGCTGTTTTTT,CARYSSGTGDTGELFF
TRBV4-1,TRBD1,-,TRBJ2-7,TGCGCCAGCAGCCAAGTTCCCGGGACAGGGATCTACGAGCAGTACTTC,CASSQVPGTGIYEQYF
TRBV7-8,-,once,TRBJ2-1,TGTGCCAGCAGCTTAGATGGGACCATATGGGGCTACAATGAGCAGTTCTTC,CASSLDGTIWGYNEQFF
TRBV10-3,-,-,TRBJ2-7,TGTGCCATCAGGGCGATGCTGGGGGAGCAGTACTTC,CAIRAMLGEQYF
TRBV11-3,-,-,TRBJ2-5,TGTGCCAGCAGCTTGGCAGAAGAGACCCAGTACTTC,CASSLAEETQYF
TRBV11-2,-,-,TRBJ2-3,TGTGCCAGCAGCCCTAAGTTCGCCTATCCAGCTCTCTCTGATACGCAGTATTTT,CASSPKFAYPALSDTQYF
TRBV15,-,-,TRBJ2-7,TGTGCCACCAGCAGCCGGGCTGGGCCCTACGAGCAGTACTTC,CATSSRAGPYEQYF
TRBV4-1,-,-,TRBJ2-7,TGCGCCAGCAGCCAAGATGTGGGGGAAGGAGCCTACGAGCAGTACTTC,CASSQDVGEGAYEQYF
TRBV18,TRBD1,-,TRBJ2-7,TGTGCCAGCTCACCTCCAGGACAGGGGACCTACGAGCAGTACTTC,CASSPPGQGTYEQYF